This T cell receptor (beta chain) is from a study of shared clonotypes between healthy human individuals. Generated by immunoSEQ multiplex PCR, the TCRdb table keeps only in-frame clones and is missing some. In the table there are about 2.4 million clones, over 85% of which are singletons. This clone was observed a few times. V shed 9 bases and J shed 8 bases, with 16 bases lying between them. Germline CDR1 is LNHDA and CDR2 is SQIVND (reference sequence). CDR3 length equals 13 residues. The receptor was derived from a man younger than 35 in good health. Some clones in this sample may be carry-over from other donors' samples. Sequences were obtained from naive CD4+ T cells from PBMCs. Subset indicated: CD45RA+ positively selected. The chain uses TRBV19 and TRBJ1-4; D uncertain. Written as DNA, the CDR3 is TGTGCCAGCTCGCGGGGTAATGGAGAAAAACTGTTTTTT. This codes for CASSRGNGEKLFF.